This T cell receptor beta chain was sequenced for a study of blood T cell repertoires in COVID-19. Study information: From the United States, Italy and Spain came samples of acute and convalescent COVID-19. From T cells, B-cell-depleted T cells, or PBMCs came the material, which was cDNA or gDNA.

In the study's own analysis: Counts of nucleated cells, estimated from reference gene primer amplification, were obtained. The repertoire was sequenced with immunoSEQ multiplex PCR; TCRdb's copy has only in-frame clones and lacks some. V and J calls and clone size are given by that table; D and trimming were obtained from the DNA. The data hold 70,000 or so clones, with around 70% observed a single time. This clone has only one observation. V lost 3 bases and J 7 bases, leaving 10 bases between the germline ends. Germline CDR1 is SGHDT and CDR2 is YYEEEE. The CDR3 has 12 residues. The sample was peripheral blood. This TCR was recovered from a man aged 70-80 years with acute or convalescent COVID-19. V is TRBV5-6 and J is TRBJ1-1, with a possible D match to TRBD1 (5 bases). The CDR3 reads CASSSGGSEAFF. CDR3 sequence (DNA): TGTGCCAGCAGCTCGGGGGGGAGTGAAGCTTTCTTT.